The clone carrying this T cell receptor (beta chain) has a handful of counts. The entry originates in a study of blood T cell repertoires in COVID-19. Germline assignment: CDR1 SGHDN and CDR2 FVKESK. CDR3 size: 18 residues. The ends were cut back, 6 bases at V and 5 bases at J, with 27 bases in the middle. Sequencing was performed with immunoSEQ multiplex PCR; in TCRdb, only in-frame clones are kept and a portion is missing. Counted here are roughly 63,000 clones, around 80% occurring once; the ten biggest clones make up about 32%. This clonotype originated in a human donor in a cohort sampled during active COVID-19. The chain employs TRBV14 and TRBJ2-3; D may be TRBD2 (5 bases). The sequencing sample was made of peripheral blood. The CDR3, as DNA: TGTGCCAGCAGTCCGCTACTCTCTAGCACGGAGAAGGTAGATACGCAGTATTTT. Its protein product is CASSPLLSSTEKVDTQYF.